This T cell receptor beta chain was recorded in a study of OX40 agonist ivuxolimab in advanced cancers. Study-level information: It was ivuxolimab, an agonistic anti-OX40 (CD134) antibody, that patients were treated with. Cohort: 82.7% men, mean age about 60, aged roughly 23 to 90.

Study-wide points: Among some nonresponders, normalized T-cell clonal expansion was also low. The study found that CD8+ T cells averaged more expanded clones than CD4+.

This clone was seen once. Its antigen remains unidentified. The CDR3 length is 14 residues. The protocol was immunoSEQ multiplex PCR, while the TCRdb copy is restricted to in-frame clones and leaves out a portion. This repertoire shows about 64,000 clones, around four fifths found once; its top ten account for roughly 1.9%. The sample consisted of CD4+ or CD8+ T cells sorted from blood, taken in a trial of the OX40 agonist ivuxolimab. This TCR came from an adult with an advanced solid tumor such as melanoma, head and neck, liver or kidney cancer. The chain joins TRBV21-1 to TRBJ2-1; the table's D call, TRBD1, was not checked against the DNA. TRBV21-1 is shown as a pseudogene. In DNA, the CDR3 is TGTGCCAGCAGCAAAGTTGGCCTTTATAATGAGCAGTTCTTC. It translates to CASSKVGLYNEQFF.